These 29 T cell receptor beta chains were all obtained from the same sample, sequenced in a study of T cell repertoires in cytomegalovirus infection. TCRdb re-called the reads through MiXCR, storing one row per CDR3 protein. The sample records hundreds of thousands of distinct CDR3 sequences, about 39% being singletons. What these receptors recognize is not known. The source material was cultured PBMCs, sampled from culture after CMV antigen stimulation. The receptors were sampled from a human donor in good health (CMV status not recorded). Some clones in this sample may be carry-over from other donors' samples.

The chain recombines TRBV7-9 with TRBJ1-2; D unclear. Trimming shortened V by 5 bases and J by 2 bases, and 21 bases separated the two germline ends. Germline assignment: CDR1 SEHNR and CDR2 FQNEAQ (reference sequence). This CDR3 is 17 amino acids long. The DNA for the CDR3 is TGTGCCAGCAGCCCGAGAAGTCAAGGGAGATGGAACTATGGCTACACCTTC. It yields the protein CASSPRSQGRWNYGYTF. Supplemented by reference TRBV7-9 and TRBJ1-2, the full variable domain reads DTGVSQNPRHKITKRGQNVTFRCDPISEHNRLYWYRQTLGQGPEFLTYFQNEAQLEKSRLLSDRFSAERPKGSFSTLEIQRTEQGDSAMYLCASSPRSQGRWNYGYTFGSGTRLTVV.

This CDR3 reads CASSTLDRGLPLAKNIQYF. Here the CDR3 DNA reads TGTGCCAGTAGTACCCTGGACAGGGGGCTTCCTCTAGCCAAAAACATTCAGTACTTC. The rearrangement uses TRBV19 and TRBJ2-4; 11 bases fit TRBD1. In germline, CDR1 is LNHDA, CDR2 SQIVND (reference sequence). The CDR3 runs 19 residues. V was clipped by 4 bases and J by 0 bases; unmatched bases: 11.

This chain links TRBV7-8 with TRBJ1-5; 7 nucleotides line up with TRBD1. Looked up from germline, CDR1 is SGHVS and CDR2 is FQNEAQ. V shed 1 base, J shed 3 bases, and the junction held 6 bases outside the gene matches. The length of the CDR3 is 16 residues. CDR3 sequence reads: CASSLEGTAYNQPQHF. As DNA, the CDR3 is TGTGCCAGCAGCTTAGAAGGGACAGCCTACAATCAGCCCCAGCATTTT.

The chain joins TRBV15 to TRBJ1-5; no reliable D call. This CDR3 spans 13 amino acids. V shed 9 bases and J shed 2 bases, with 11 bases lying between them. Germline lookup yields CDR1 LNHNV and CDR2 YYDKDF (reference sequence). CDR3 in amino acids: CATANEGNQPQHF. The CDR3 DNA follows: TGTGCCACAGCAAACGAGGGCAATCAGCCCCAGCATTTT.

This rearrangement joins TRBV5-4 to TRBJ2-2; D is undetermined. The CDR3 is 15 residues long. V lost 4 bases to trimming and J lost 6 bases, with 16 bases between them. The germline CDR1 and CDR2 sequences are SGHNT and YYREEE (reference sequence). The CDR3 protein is CASSATAGQAGELFF. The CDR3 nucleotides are TGTGCCAGCAGCGCAACCGCCGGGCAGGCCGGGGAGCTGTTTTTT.

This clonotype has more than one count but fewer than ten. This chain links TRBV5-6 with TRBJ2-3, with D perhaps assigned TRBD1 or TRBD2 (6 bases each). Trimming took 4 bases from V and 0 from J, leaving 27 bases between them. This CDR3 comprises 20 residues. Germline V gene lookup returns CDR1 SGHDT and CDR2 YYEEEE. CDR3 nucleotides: TGTGCCAGCAGCCTTTTTGTCGGCCCCTACGGGGGCGGAAGCACAGATACGCAGTATTTT. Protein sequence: CASSLFVGPYGGGSTDTQYF. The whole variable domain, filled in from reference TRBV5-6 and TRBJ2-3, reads DAGVTQSPTHLIKTRGQQVTLRCSPKSGHDTVSWYQQALGQGPQFIFQYYEEEERQRGNFPDRFSGHQFPNYSSELNVNALLLGDSALYLCASSLFVGPYGGGSTDTQYFGPGTRLTVL.

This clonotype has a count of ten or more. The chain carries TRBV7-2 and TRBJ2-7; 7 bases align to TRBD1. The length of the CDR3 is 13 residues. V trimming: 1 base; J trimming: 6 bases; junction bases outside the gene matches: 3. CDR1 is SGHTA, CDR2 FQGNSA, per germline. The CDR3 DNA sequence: TGTGCCAGCAGCTTAGAATCAGGGGGCGAGCAGTACTTC. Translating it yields CASSLESGGEQYF.

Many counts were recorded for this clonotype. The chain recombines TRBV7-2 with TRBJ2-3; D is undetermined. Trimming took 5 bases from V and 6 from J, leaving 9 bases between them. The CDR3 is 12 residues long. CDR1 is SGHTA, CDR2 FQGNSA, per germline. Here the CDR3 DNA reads TGTGCCAGCAGCCCGATGGGGGATACGCAGTATTTT. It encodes CASSPMGDTQYF.

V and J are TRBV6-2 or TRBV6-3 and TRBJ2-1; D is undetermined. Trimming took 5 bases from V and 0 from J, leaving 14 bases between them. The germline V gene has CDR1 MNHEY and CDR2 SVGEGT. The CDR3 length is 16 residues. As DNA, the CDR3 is TGTGCCAGCAGTCCTCCAAACGGCCCCTCCTACAATGAGCAGTTCTTC. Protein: CASSPPNGPSYNEQFF.

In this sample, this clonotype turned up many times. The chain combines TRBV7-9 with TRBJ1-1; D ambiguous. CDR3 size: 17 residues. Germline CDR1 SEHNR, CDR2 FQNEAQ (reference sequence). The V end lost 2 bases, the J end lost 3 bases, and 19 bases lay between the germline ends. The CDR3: CASSLSTGSQLDTEAFF. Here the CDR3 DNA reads TGTGCCAGCAGCTTATCCACGGGTTCGCAGCTGGACACTGAAGCTTTCTTT.

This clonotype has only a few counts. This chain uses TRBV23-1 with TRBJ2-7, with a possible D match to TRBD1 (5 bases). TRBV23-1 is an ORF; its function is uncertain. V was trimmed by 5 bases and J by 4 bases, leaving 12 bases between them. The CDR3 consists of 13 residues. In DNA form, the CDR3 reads TGCGCCAGCAGTTTGACAGTGAGGTACGAGCAGTACTTC. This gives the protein CASSLTVRYEQYF.

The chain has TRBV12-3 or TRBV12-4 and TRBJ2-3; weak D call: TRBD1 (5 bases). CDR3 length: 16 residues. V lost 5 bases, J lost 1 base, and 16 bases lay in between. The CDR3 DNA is TGTGCCAGCAGTCCCACTTCAGGGATCGGCACAGATACGCAGTATTTT. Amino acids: CASSPTSGIGTDTQYF.

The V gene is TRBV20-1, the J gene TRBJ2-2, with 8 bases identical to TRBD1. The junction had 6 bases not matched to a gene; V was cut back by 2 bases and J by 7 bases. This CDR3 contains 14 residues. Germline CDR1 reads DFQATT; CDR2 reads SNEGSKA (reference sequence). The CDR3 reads CSARPPTGVGELFF. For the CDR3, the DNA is TGCAGTGCTAGACCACCGACAGGGGTCGGGGAGCTGTTTTTT.

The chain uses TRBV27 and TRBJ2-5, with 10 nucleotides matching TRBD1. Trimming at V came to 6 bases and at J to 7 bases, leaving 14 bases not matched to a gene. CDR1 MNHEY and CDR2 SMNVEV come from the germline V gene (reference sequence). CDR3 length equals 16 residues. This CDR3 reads CASSPTGTGARLTQYF. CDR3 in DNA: TGTGCCAGCAGCCCCACGGGGACAGGGGCCCGGCTGACCCAGTACTTC.

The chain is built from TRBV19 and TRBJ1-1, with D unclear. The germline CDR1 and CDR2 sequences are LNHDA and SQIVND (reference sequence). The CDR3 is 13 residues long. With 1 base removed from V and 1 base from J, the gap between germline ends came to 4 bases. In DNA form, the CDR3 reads TGTGCCAGTAGTATAGTTACGAACACTGAAGCTTTCTTT. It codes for CASSIVTNTEAFF.

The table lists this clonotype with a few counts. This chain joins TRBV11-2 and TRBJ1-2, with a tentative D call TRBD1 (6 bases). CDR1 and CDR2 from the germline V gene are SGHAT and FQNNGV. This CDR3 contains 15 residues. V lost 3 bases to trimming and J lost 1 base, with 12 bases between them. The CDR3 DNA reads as TGTGCCAGCAGCTTCACTACAGGGTTTAACTATGGCTACACCTTC. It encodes CASSFTTGFNYGYTF.

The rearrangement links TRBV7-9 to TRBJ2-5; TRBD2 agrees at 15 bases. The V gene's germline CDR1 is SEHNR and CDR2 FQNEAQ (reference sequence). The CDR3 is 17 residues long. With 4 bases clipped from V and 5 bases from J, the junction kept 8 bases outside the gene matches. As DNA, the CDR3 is TGTGCCAGCAGCTCGGCCCCGGGACTAGCGGGGGGTGAGACCCAGTACTTC. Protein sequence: CASSSAPGLAGGETQYF.

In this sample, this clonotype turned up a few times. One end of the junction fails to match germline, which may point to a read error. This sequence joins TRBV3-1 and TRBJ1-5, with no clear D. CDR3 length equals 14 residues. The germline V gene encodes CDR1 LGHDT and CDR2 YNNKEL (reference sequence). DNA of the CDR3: TGTGCCAGCAGTCAAGGGTATGGCAATCAGCCCCAGCATTTT. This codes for CASSQGYGNQPQHF.

CDR3: CASSAQGNRGSSPLHF. DNA for the CDR3: TGTGCCAGCAGCGCCCAGGGGAATCGGGGAAGTTCACCCCTCCACTTT. The chain joins TRBV7-9 to TRBJ1-6, with D perhaps matching TRBD1 (6 bases). The CDR3 is 16 amino acids. Trimming took off 5 bases at V and 9 bases at J, with 20 bases between the two ends. From germline, CDR1 is SEHNR and CDR2 FQNEAQ (reference sequence).

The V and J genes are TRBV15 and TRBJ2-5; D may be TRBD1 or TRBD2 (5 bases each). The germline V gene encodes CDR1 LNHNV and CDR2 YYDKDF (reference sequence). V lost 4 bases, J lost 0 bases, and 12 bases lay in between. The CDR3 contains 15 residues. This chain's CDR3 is CATSKGTRYQETQYF. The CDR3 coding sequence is TGTGCCACCAGCAAAGGGACCAGATACCAAGAGACCCAGTACTTC.

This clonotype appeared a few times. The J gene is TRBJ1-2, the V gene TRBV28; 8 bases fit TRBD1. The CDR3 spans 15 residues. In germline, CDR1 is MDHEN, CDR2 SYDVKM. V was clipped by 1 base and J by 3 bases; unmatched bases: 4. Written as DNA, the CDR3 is TGTGCCAGCAGTTTATTGGACAGGGCGGACTATGGCTACACCTTC. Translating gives CASSLLDRADYGYTF.

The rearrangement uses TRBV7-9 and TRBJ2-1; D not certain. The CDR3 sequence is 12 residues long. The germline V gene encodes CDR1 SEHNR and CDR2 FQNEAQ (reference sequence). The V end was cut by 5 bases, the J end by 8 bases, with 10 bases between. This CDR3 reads CASSPATYEQFF. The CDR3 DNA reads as TGTGCCAGCAGCCCTGCGACATATGAGCAGTTCTTC.

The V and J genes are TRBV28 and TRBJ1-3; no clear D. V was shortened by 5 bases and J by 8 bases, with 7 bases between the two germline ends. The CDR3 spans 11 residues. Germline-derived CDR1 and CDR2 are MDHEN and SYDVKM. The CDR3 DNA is TGTGCCAGCAGTCGTCCAGACACCATATATTTT. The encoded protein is CASSRPDTIYF. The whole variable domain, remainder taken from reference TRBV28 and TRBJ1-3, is DVKVTQSSRYLVKRTGEKVFLECVQDMDHENMFWYRQDPGLGLRLIYFSYDVKMKEKGDIPEGYSVSREKKERFSLILESASTNQTSMYLCASSRPDTIYFGEGSWLTVV.

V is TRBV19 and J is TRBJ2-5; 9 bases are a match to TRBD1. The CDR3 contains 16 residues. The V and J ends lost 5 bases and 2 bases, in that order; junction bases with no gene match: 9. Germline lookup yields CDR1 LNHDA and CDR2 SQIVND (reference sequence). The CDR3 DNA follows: TGTGCCAGTAGTCCCGGGACAGGGATTATGCAAGAGACCCAGTACTTC. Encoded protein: CASSPGTGIMQETQYF.

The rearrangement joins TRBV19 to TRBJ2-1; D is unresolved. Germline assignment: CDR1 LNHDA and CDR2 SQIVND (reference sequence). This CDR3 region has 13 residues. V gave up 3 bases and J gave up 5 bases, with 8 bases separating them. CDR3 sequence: CASSIGWNNEQFF. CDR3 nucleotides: TGTGCCAGTAGTATCGGGTGGAACAATGAGCAGTTCTTC.

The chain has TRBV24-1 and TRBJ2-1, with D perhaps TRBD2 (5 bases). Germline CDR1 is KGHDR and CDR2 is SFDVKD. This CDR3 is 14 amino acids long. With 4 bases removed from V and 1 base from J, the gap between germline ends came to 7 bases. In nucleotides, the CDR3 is TGTGCCACCAGTGACGGCGGGTCCTACAATGAGCAGTTCTTC. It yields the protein CATSDGGSYNEQFF.

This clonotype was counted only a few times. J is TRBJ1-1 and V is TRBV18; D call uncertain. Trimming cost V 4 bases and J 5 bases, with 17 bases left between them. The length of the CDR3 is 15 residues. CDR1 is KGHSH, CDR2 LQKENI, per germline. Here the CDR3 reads CASSQGSEGYTEAFF. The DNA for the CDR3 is TGTGCCAGCTCACAGGGATCAGAAGGATATACTGAAGCTTTCTTT.

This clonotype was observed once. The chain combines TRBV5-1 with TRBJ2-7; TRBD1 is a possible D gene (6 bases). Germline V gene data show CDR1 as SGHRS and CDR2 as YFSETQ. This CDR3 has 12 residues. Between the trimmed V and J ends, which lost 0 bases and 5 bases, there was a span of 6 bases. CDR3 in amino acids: CASSLGQDEQYF. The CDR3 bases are TGCGCCAGCAGCTTGGGACAGGACGAGCAGTACTTC.

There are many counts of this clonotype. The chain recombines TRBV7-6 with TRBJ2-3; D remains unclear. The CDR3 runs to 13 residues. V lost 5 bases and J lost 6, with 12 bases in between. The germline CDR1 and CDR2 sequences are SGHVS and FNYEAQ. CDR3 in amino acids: CASSVVRKDTQYF. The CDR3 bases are TGTGCCAGCAGCGTGGTCAGGAAGGATACGCAGTATTTT.